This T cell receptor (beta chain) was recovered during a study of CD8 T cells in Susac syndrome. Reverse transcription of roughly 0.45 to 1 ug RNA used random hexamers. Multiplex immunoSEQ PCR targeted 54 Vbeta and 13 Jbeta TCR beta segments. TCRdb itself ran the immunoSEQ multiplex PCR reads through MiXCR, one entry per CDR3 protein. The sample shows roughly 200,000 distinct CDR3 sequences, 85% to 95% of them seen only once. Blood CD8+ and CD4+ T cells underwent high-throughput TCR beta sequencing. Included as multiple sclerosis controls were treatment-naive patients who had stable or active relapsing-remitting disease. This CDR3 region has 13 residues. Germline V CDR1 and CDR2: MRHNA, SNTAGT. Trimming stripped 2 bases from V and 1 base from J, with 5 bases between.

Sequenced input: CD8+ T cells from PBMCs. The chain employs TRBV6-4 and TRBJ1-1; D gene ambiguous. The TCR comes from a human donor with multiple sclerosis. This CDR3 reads CASSDEANTEAFF. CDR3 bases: TGTGCCAGCAGTGACGAGGCGAACACTGAAGCTTTCTTT.